This entry lists 8 T cell receptor beta chains sequenced from one sample in a study of regulatory T cells in long-lasting Graves disease (dated by TCRdb to 2020 to 2023). To prepare the library, multiplex PCR was applied. Data came from an Illumina HiSeq 4000. To build TCR beta libraries, CDR3 regions were amplified by Arm-PCR using iRepertoire HTBI primers. TCRdb reprocessing: public reads trimmed at Q25 with fastp, clones called with MiXCR, in-frame beta chains kept. Every distinct CDR3 protein forms one entry, paired with its most common genes and DNA. This sample has 400,000 to 500,000 distinct CDR3 sequences in its table, and about a sixth of those were observed once. The top ten clones comprise around a quarter of the sample. Interpreted using the paper, the time point label stands for: newly diagnosed GD, antithyroid drugs for less than 3 months. For both TCR sequencing and RNA sequencing, RNA was extracted from PBMCs in TRIzol.

The same data also went into a second study, on T cells in Graves' hyperthyroidism and ophthalmopathy.

The sequenced sample was peripheral blood mononuclear cells (PBMCs), obtained at new diagnosis, from a patient treated with antithyroid drugs. The receptor source for this set is a woman younger than 30 with Graves disease. Donor details come from another sample of the same person, matched by shared clones.

For this clonotype: A much larger clone differs by one base, so this may be a read error. The chain combines TRBV11-2 with TRBJ1-1; perhaps TRBD1 as D (5 bases). This CDR3 is 16 amino acids long. V dropped 1 base and J dropped 5 bases, with 17 bases sitting between them. Germline values: CDR1 SGHAT, CDR2 FQNNGV. CDR3 DNA sequence: TGTGCCAGCAGCTTAGCGAGGGGAGGGCCAAGAACTGAAGCTTTCTTT. Translated: CASSLARGGPRTEAFF.

There are a few counts of this clonotype. This sequence joins TRBV29-1 and TRBJ2-7; 8 bases are a match to TRBD2. V shed 6 bases and J 5 bases; nucleotides not matched to a gene: 6. Per the germline V gene, CDR1 is SQVTM and CDR2 is ANQGSEA. The CDR3 is 12 residues long. This CDR3 is CSVRGGSHEQYF. The DNA for the CDR3 is TGCAGCGTCCGGGGGGGCAGCCACGAGCAGTACTTC.

This clonotype occurred a few times. V usage is TRBV24-1 and J usage is TRBJ1-4, with D maybe TRBD1 (5 bases). V was trimmed by 9 bases and J by 7 bases, leaving 14 bases between them. Looked up from germline, CDR1 is KGHDR and CDR2 is SFDVKD. The CDR3 has 13 residues. The CDR3, as DNA: TGTGCCACCGGGACTCCATCGGGTGAAAAACTGTTTTTT. Its protein is CATGTPSGEKLFF.

This clonotype appeared many times. The chain employs TRBV7-2 and TRBJ1-1; D remains ambiguous. The CDR3 is 13 amino acids. Germline lookup yields CDR1 SGHTA and CDR2 FQGNSA. V shed 4 bases and J shed 7 bases, with 13 bases lying between them. The CDR3 sequence: CASSSRLQIEAFF. The CDR3 DNA reads as TGTGCCAGCAGCTCGAGATTACAGATTGAAGCTTTCTTT.

This clonotype showed up just once. This chain connects TRBV11-2 to TRBJ1-5; D may be TRBD1 (6 bases). The CDR3 covers 15 residues. The V end lost 5 bases, the J end lost 3 bases, and 14 bases lay between the germline ends. Germline loops: CDR1 SGHAT, CDR2 FQNNGV. CDR3 in amino acids: CASSVSTGPNQPQHF. CDR3 nucleotides: TGTGCCAGCAGCGTTTCTACAGGGCCCAATCAGCCCCAGCATTTT.

This clonotype was found many times. The chain uses TRBV27 and TRBJ2-1; TRBD2 matches at 12 bases. The trim removed 6 bases at V and 4 bases at J, leaving 4 bases unmatched. Germline V gene lookup returns CDR1 MNHEY and CDR2 SMNVEV (reference sequence). This CDR3 comprises 15 residues. The DNA for the CDR3 is TGTGCCAGCAGCCGGACTAGCGGGAATTACAATGAGCAGTTCTTC. Its protein is CASSRTSGNYNEQFF.

This clonotype was recorded many times. The V and J genes are TRBV4-3 and TRBJ1-2; a weak D match, TRBD1 (6 bases). The CDR3 is 15 amino acids. The V and J ends lost 2 bases and 0 bases respectively, with 10 bases between them. Germline V CDR1 and CDR2: LGHNA, YSLEER. In nucleotides, the CDR3 is TGCGCCAGCAGCCAAAGGGACAAAGCTAACTATGGCTACACCTTC. Its translation is CASSQRDKANYGYTF.

This clonotype was recorded at least ten times. V gene TRBV7-2 combines with J gene TRBJ2-7; 10 bases align to TRBD1. V shed 5 bases and J 4 bases; nucleotides not matched to a gene: 11. The length of the CDR3 is 16 residues. Per the germline V gene, CDR1 is SGHTA and CDR2 is FQGNSA. CDR3 in amino acids: CASSGRDRGVTYEQYF. The CDR3 DNA reads as TGTGCCAGCAGCGGAAGGGACAGGGGTGTTACTTACGAGCAGTACTTC.